This T cell receptor beta chain was profiled in a study of CD8+CD57+ T cells in acquired aplastic anemia. About the study: Sorting CD4+ and CD8+ cells gave DNA averaging 3.2 ug.

This clonotype was observed many times. Trimming took 0 bases from V and 3 from J; bases not matched to a gene: 1. This CDR3 region has 16 residues. Germline lookup yields CDR1 PRHDT and CDR2 FYEKMQ (reference sequence). The study profiled TCR beta VDJ and CDR3 using genomic DNA as template. TCRdb reprocessed the reads via MiXCR and lists one record per CDR3 protein. The data show under 75,000 distinct CDR3 sequences, with roughly half seen just once and about 8.5% held by the top ten. The sample comprised sorted CD4+, CD8+, or CD8+CD57+ T cells (not recorded which) from PBMCs. The TCR was taken from a human donor in good health, serving as a control. This chain uses TRBV13 with TRBJ2-7, with TRBD2 matching over 14 bases. CDR3 sequence: CASSLGGLAGDYEQYF. DNA of the CDR3: TGTGCCAGCAGCTTAGGGGGACTAGCGGGGGACTACGAGCAGTACTTC.